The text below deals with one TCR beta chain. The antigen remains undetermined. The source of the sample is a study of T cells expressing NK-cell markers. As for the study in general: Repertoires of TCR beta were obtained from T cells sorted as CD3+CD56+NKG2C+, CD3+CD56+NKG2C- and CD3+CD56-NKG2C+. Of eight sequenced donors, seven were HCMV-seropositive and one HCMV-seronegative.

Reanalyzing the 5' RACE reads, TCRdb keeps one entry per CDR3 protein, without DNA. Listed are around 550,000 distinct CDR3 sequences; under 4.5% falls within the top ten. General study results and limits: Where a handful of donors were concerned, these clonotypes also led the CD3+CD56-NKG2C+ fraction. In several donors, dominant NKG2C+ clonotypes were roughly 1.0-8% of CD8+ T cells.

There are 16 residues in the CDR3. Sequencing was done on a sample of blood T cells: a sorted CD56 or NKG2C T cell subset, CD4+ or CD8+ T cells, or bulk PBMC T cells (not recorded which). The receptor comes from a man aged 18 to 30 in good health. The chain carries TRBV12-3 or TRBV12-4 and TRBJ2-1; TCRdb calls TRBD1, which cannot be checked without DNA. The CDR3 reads CASSQFRGQIYNEQFF.